The 24 T cell receptor beta chains in this list originate from one sample, sequenced in a study of blood T cell repertoires in COVID-19. The protocol was immunoSEQ multiplex PCR, while the TCRdb copy is restricted to in-frame clones and leaves out a portion. The table has more than 150,000 clones, around 89% seen once. Source material: peripheral blood. The receptor set was obtained from a man over 45 with acute or convalescent COVID-19.

This chain uses TRBV9 with TRBJ2-2, with D hard to call. The CDR3 is 14 residues long. Germline values: CDR1 SGDLS, CDR2 YYNGEE. V was pared by 1 base and J by 3 bases, with 7 bases between. CDR3 DNA: TGTGCCAGCAGCGTAAATCTTGACACCGGGGAGCTGTTTTTT. It is translated as CASSVNLDTGELFF.

The rearrangement uses TRBV19 and TRBJ2-1; weak D call: TRBD2 (5 bases). This CDR3 is 13 amino acids long. V was clipped by 5 bases and J by 7 bases, with 12 bases between them. Per germline, CDR1 LNHDA and CDR2 SQIVND (reference sequence). The CDR3 DNA reads as TGTGCCAGTAGTGGCGGGCCTGGAAATGAGCAGTTCTTC. Amino acid sequence: CASSGGPGNEQFF.

J is TRBJ1-1 and V is TRBV28, with TRBD1 matching over 8 bases. The ends lost 5 bases at V and 6 bases at J; junction bases unmatched: 11. The CDR3 is 15 residues long. Germline CDR1 MDHEN, CDR2 SYDVKM. The CDR3 DNA sequence: TGTGCCAGCAGTCACAGGACAGGGTTAAGTTCTGAAGCTTTCTTT. Protein: CASSHRTGLSSEAFF. The entire variable domain, with the rest obtained from reference TRBV28 and TRBJ1-1, is as follows: DVKVTQSSRYLVKRTGEKVFLECVQDMDHENMFWYRQDPGLGLRLIYFSYDVKMKEKGDIPEGYSVSREKKERFSLILESASTNQTSMYLCASSHRTGLSSEAFFGQGTRLTVV.

This chain connects TRBV5-1 to TRBJ1-1; D not resolved. CDR3 length: 11 amino acids. CDR1 SGHRS and CDR2 YFSETQ come from the germline V gene. Trimming removed 3 bases at V and 5 bases at J, with 5 bases between. CDR3 loop: CASSSVTEAFF. The CDR3 nucleotides read TGCGCCAGCAGCTCGGTAACTGAAGCTTTCTTT.

The rearrangement uses TRBV7-9 and TRBJ1-1; D is unclear. Germline V lookup: CDR1 SEHNR, CDR2 FQNEAQ (reference sequence). The CDR3 is 13 amino acids. V lost 8 bases, J lost 1 base, and 11 bases lay in between. Here the CDR3 DNA reads TGTGCCAGCTCGATTTCAGAGAACACTGAAGCTTTCTTT. It yields the protein CASSISENTEAFF.

This chain links TRBV9 with TRBJ1-4, with 9 bases fitting TRBD1. The V segment lost 4 bases and the J segment 0 bases; nucleotides outside the gene matches: 7. CDR1 and CDR2 from the germline V gene are SGDLS and YYNGEE. The length of the CDR3 is 17 residues. The CDR3 loop reads CASSMGQGGTTNEKLFF. DNA of the CDR3: TGTGCCAGCAGCATGGGACAGGGAGGGACAACTAATGAAAAACTGTTTTTT.

The CDR3 sequence: CASSQALAGSGYNEQFF. The CDR3 nucleotides are TGTGCCAGCAGCCAAGCGCTAGCGGGGAGCGGTTACAATGAGCAGTTCTTC. The chain is built from TRBV4-2 and TRBJ2-1; TRBD2 agrees at 9 bases. V was clipped by 1 base and J by 4 bases; unmatched bases: 8. Germline CDR1 reads LGHNA; CDR2 reads YNFKEQ. This CDR3 has 17 amino acids.

The chain combines TRBV5-4 with TRBJ2-4; no firm D call. Germline lookup yields CDR1 SGHNT and CDR2 YYREEE (reference sequence). This CDR3 contains 15 residues. V shed 3 bases and J shed 2 bases, with 12 bases lying between them. Written as DNA, the CDR3 is TGTGCCAGCAGCTCGGGTTCTACCCCCAAAAACATTCAGTACTTC. Amino acid sequence: CASSSGSTPKNIQYF.

The genes are TRBV7-6 and TRBJ2-1; 11 nucleotides line up with TRBD1. The germline gives CDR1 SGHVS, CDR2 FNYEAQ. V lost 5 bases to trimming and J lost 8 bases; unmatched junction nucleotides: 8. CDR3 size: 15 residues. The CDR3 sequence is CASSQPGTGGYEQFF. DNA for the CDR3: TGTGCCAGCAGCCAGCCCGGGACAGGGGGATATGAGCAGTTCTTC.

Only one count was recorded for this clone. The chain has TRBV5-1 and TRBJ1-2; TRBD1 matches at 9 bases. Unmatched junction bases numbered 5, after V lost 3 bases and J lost 8 bases. This CDR3 contains 13 residues. Germline values: CDR1 SGHRS, CDR2 YFSETQ. The CDR3 sequence: CASSSGTGIGYTF. The CDR3, as DNA: TGCGCCAGCAGCTCCGGGACAGGGATCGGCTACACCTTC. Full variable domain (missing parts from reference TRBV5-1 and TRBJ1-2): KAGVTQTPRYLIKTRGQQVTLSCSPISGHRSVSWYQQTPGQGLQFLFEYFSETQRNKGNFPGRFSGRQFSNSRSEMNVSTLELGDSALYLCASSSGTGIGYTFGSGTRLTVV.

This chain joins TRBV2 and TRBJ1-3; D is uncertain. Germline CDR1 SNHLY, CDR2 FYNNEI. The CDR3 totals 12 residues. The germline V and J ends were trimmed by 6 bases and 2 bases, with 5 bases remaining between them. CDR3 in amino acids: CASRQTGNTIYF. For the CDR3, the DNA is TGTGCCAGCAGACAGACTGGAAACACCATATATTTT.

The V and J genes are TRBV29-1 and TRBJ2-2; maybe TRBD1 (6 bases). The CDR3 totals 12 residues. Germline values: CDR1 SQVTM, CDR2 ANQGSEA. Trimming pared 7 bases from V and 4 bases from J, leaving 10 bases between. CDR3 bases: TGCAGCGCGGACAGTTCCACCGGGGAGCTGTTTTTT. Amino acid sequence: CSADSSTGELFF.

The V call is TRBV27, the J call TRBJ2-2; possible D gene TRBD2, 6 bases. V shed 2 bases and J shed 5 bases, with 18 bases lying between them. From germline, CDR1 is MNHEY and CDR2 SMNVEV (reference sequence). The CDR3 runs 17 residues. CDR3 sequence: CASSLEASGARTGELFF. DNA of the CDR3: TGTGCCAGCAGTTTAGAGGCTTCGGGAGCAAGGACCGGGGAGCTGTTTTTT.

This sequence joins TRBV5-1 and TRBJ2-1; 7 nucleotides agree with TRBD1. Germline V CDR1 and CDR2: SGHRS, YFSETQ. The CDR3 covers 15 residues. Trimming at V came to 4 bases and at J to 7 bases, leaving 11 bases not matched to a gene. CDR3 region: CASSPELRQGNEQFF. The CDR3 bases are TGCGCCAGCAGCCCCGAGTTGAGACAGGGAAATGAGCAGTTCTTC.

The chain joins TRBV28 to TRBJ1-5; 9 bases line up with TRBD1. CDR3 length equals 15 residues. V shed 4 bases, J shed 7 bases, and the junction held 8 bases outside the gene matches. Germline loops: CDR1 MDHEN, CDR2 SYDVKM. The CDR3 DNA is TGTGCCAGCAGTTCTCCGGGACAGGGCAGACAGCCCCAGCATTTT. Amino acids: CASSSPGQGRQPQHF.

The chain has TRBV27 and TRBJ2-1; the match to TRBD1 covers 9 bases. The CDR3 has 17 amino acids. The germline CDR1 and CDR2 sequences are MNHEY and SMNVEV (reference sequence). The J segment lost 5 bases and the V segment lost 3 bases, leaving 11 bases of the junction unmatched. In nucleotides, the CDR3 is TGTGCCAGCAGTTTTCGACAGGGGGTCGGTAACCACAATGAGCAGTTCTTC. Translated, it gives CASSFRQGVGNHNEQFF.

The CDR3 bases are TGTGCCAGCAGCGTAGTTGGGACAGCCTCCTCTGGGGCCAACGTCCTGACTTTC. Protein sequence: CASSVVGTASSGANVLTF. The J gene is TRBJ2-6, the V gene TRBV9, with 7 bases that match TRBD1. Trimming at V came to 0 bases and at J to 0 bases, leaving 6 bases not matched to a gene. This CDR3 is built from 18 residues. Per the germline V gene, CDR1 is SGDLS and CDR2 is YYNGEE.

The chain uses TRBV28 and TRBJ2-5; the D gene is possibly TRBD1 (6 bases). The CDR3 has 15 amino acids. V was pared by 1 base and J by 1 base, with 10 bases between. Germline V lookup: CDR1 MDHEN, CDR2 SYDVKM. The CDR3 nucleotides read TGTGCCAGCAGTTTATATTTAGGGGGCCAAGAGACCCAGTACTTC. This encodes CASSLYLGGQETQYF. The full variable domain, rest sourced from reference TRBV28 and TRBJ2-5, is DVKVTQSSRYLVKRTGEKVFLECVQDMDHENMFWYRQDPGLGLRLIYFSYDVKMKEKGDIPEGYSVSREKKERFSLILESASTNQTSMYLCASSLYLGGQETQYFGPGTRLLVL.

The chain carries TRBV27 and TRBJ2-3; D not resolved. CDR1 MNHEY and CDR2 SMNVEV come from the germline V gene (reference sequence). The CDR3 is 14 residues long. With 6 bases removed from V and 6 bases from J, the gap between germline ends came to 16 bases. CDR3 protein: CASSTRLLRDTQYF. DNA for the CDR3: TGTGCCAGCAGCACTCGCCTGCTTCGGGATACGCAGTATTTT.

This rearrangement joins TRBV5-1 to TRBJ2-7; D might be TRBD2 (7 bases). Trimming removed 1 base at V and 3 bases at J, with 14 bases between. The germline gives CDR1 SGHRS, CDR2 YFSETQ. The CDR3 consists of 15 residues. The CDR3 sequence is CASSLSAGEGYEQYV. CDR3 sequence (DNA): TGCGCCAGCAGCTTGTCGGCAGGGGAGGGCTACGAGCAGTACGTC.

V gene TRBV18 combines with J gene TRBJ1-2; 7 bases fit TRBD1. Germline loops: CDR1 KGHSH, CDR2 LQKENI. The length of the CDR3 is 12 residues. The trim removed 8 bases at V and 6 bases at J, leaving 6 bases unmatched. CDR3 residues: CASRDSIHGYTF. In DNA, the CDR3 is TGTGCCAGCCGGGACAGCATCCATGGCTACACCTTC.

The genes are TRBV3-1 (or the pseudogene TRBV3-2) and TRBJ2-2; TRBD2 agrees at 7 bases. With V trimmed by 4 bases and J by 6 bases, 8 bases remained unmatched. Germline V gene data show CDR1 as LGHDT and CDR2 as YNNKEL (reference sequence). This CDR3 is 15 amino acids long. The CDR3 bases are TGTGCCAGCAGCCCCTACGGGGAGGGTGCCGGGGAGCTGTTTTTT. Amino acids: CASSPYGEGAGELFF.

V is TRBV6-5 and J is TRBJ1-6; D is undetermined. Trimming left V 6 bases short and J 0 bases short, with 3 bases between. CDR1 is MNHEY and CDR2 is SVGAGI in the germline V gene. The CDR3 consists of 13 residues. The CDR3 DNA sequence: TGTGCCAGCAGGAGCTCCTATAATTCACCCCTCCACTTT. This codes for CASRSSYNSPLHF.

V gene TRBV4-2 combines with J gene TRBJ1-5; 12 nucleotides agree with TRBD1. CDR3 length: 15 residues. Germline lookup yields CDR1 LGHNA and CDR2 YNFKEQ. J was trimmed by 4 bases and V by 6 bases; bases with no gene match: 4. The CDR3 nucleotides are TGTGCCAGCAGACGGGACAGGGGGCCTAATCAGCCCCAGCATTTT. It is translated as CASRRDRGPNQPQHF.